Listed below are T cell receptor beta chains from one sample, sequenced in a study of T cells after yellow fever vaccination. TCRdb used MiXCR to reprocess the 5' RACE reads, holding one entry per CDR3 protein. The sample holds some 150,000 distinct CDR3 sequences; approximately 9.9% are singletons and the top ten take roughly 33%. This sample comprised CD8+ T cells sorted from PBMCs, obtained 45 days after the yellow fever booster vaccination. Receptors were obtained from a young man who received the YFV17D yellow fever vaccine. The CDR3 runs from the conserved cysteine through the conserved F or W. A D gene is named only where the DNA matches it firmly. Not all rows give a size; the values are once, few, many and, for expanded clones, a class.

clone_size	j_call	v_call	d_call	cdr3_nt	cdr3_aa
few	TRBJ1-5	TRBV29-1	NA	TGCAGCGTTGATACCGCAGGTCCAAATCAGCCCCAGCATTTT	CSVDTAGPNQPQHF
few	TRBJ2-1	TRBV9	TRBD2	TGTGCCAGCAAACCTAGCGGGGGCTACAATGAGCAGTTCTTC	CASKPSGGYNEQFF
NA	TRBJ1-1	TRBV4-2	NA	TGTGCCAGCAGCCAAGATCAACACCTTATCGTTTTCTTT	CASSQDQHLIVFF
many	TRBJ2-5	TRBV5-5	NA	TGTGCCAGCAGCTCCGGCGATTTAAGGACAGCCCAAGAGACCCAGTACTTC	CASSSGDLRTAQETQYF
many	TRBJ2-5	TRBV7-9	NA	TGTGCCAGCAGCTATCCAGTGAAAGAGACCCAGTACTTC	CASSYPVKETQYF
NA	TRBJ2-7	TRBV5-1	TRBD1	TGCGCCAGCAGCTCCTTCCGGACAGGGATCTCCTACGAGCAGTACTTC	CASSSFRTGISYEQYF
many	TRBJ2-3	TRBV4-3	TRBD2	TGCGCCAGCAGCCAGGGTAGCGGGGGGGGGAGAGATACGCAGTATTTT	CASSQGSGGGRDTQYF
NA	TRBJ2-5	TRBV29-1	NA	TGCAGCGTTGAGTCCCGGGGGTTGGAAGTGACCCAGTACTTC	CSVESRGLEVTQYF
few	TRBJ2-1	TRBV3-1	NA	TGTGCCAGCAGCCAAACCCGGAGTGAGCAGTTCTTC	CASSQTRSEQFF
NA	TRBJ2-5	TRBV29-1	NA	TGCAGCGTTCAGGGCCAGTTCGAAGAGACCCAGTACTTC	CSVQGQFEETQYF
NA	TRBJ2-3	TRBV27	NA	TGTGCCAGCAGTTTATCCGCAGGGGAAACCACAGATACGCAGTATTTT	CASSLSAGETTDTQYF